One and the same sample provided the 26 T cell receptor beta chains below, sequenced in a study of T cell changes during pregnancy in multiple sclerosis. TCRdb's table, derived via immunoSEQ multiplex PCR, lists solely in-frame clones and lacks some. The sample gives approximately 44,000 clones, 90% to 95% of which show up once; around 6.7% is in the top ten. Material: CD8+ T cells from peripheral blood mononuclear cells, obtained in the third trimester of pregnancy. The receptors here all came from a female donor with multiple sclerosis, enrolled in a pregnancy study.

The chain employs TRBV27 and TRBJ2-1; 8 nucleotides line up with TRBD2. CDR1 is MNHEY, CDR2 SMNVEV, per germline (reference sequence). V shed 1 base, J shed 5 bases, and the junction held 13 bases outside the gene matches. The CDR3 runs to 18 residues. The CDR3 reads CASSLYRLGAGANNEQFF. The CDR3 nucleotides read TGTGCCAGCAGTTTATATAGGTTGGGAGCGGGGGCCAACAATGAGCAGTTCTTC.

The chain combines TRBV21-1 with TRBJ1-2; TRBD1, the D gene given by the table, was not confirmed from the DNA. TRBV21-1 is recorded as a pseudogene. The CDR3 is 16 residues long. CDR3 in amino acids: CASSKEAWGQYRGYTF. The CDR3 bases are TGTGCCAGCAGCAAAGAGGCCTGGGGACAGTACAGGGGCTACACCTTC.

V gene TRBV7-3 combines with J gene TRBJ2-1, with TRBD1 matching over 8 bases. V dropped 2 bases and J dropped 7; count of bases not matched to a gene: 4. Germline V lookup: CDR1 SGHTA, CDR2 FQGTGA. The CDR3 spans 14 residues. This CDR3 is CASSLAGGENEQFF. The CDR3 coding sequence is TGTGCCAGCAGCTTAGCAGGGGGCGAGAATGAGCAGTTCTTC.

V usage is TRBV7-9 and J usage is TRBJ1-2; maybe TRBD1 (6 bases). The V gene's germline CDR1 is SEHNR and CDR2 FQNEAQ (reference sequence). The CDR3 has 15 amino acids. The V end was cut by 4 bases, the J end by 6 bases, with 18 bases between. The CDR3 sequence is CASSSGDWAKDGYTF. In DNA form, the CDR3 reads TGTGCCAGCAGCTCAGGGGATTGGGCAAAAGATGGCTACACCTTC.

V gene TRBV7-9 combines with J gene TRBJ1-1; D may be TRBD1 (5 bases). CDR3 length equals 16 residues. The germline gives CDR1 SEHNR, CDR2 FQNEAQ (reference sequence). Trimming removed 7 bases from V and 0 bases from J, with 18 bases in between. CDR3 sequence reads: CASNLGVAQLNTEAFF. The CDR3, as DNA: TGTGCCAGCAATTTAGGGGTAGCCCAACTGAACACTGAAGCTTTCTTT.

The gene calls are TRBV10-3 and TRBJ2-1, with a tentative D call TRBD1 (6 bases). The length of the CDR3 is 14 residues. Germline assignment: CDR1 ENHRY and CDR2 SYGVKD. V dropped 8 bases and J dropped 3 bases, with 14 bases sitting between them. The CDR3 coding sequence is TGTGCCATCTCTAAGGGGGAGTACTACAATGAGCAGTTCTTC. Translating gives CAISKGEYYNEQFF.

The chain uses TRBV7-8 and TRBJ2-2; 10 bases fit TRBD2. Per germline, CDR1 SGHVS and CDR2 FQNEAQ. CDR3 length: 15 residues. Trimming cost V 2 bases and J 6 bases; bases outside gene matches: 3. The CDR3 DNA reads as TGTGCCAGCAGCTTACTAGCGGGAGAGTCCGGGGAGCTGTTTTTT. As protein: CASSLLAGESGELFF.

This clone was counted between two and nine times. This sequence joins TRBV7-9 and TRBJ2-2, with 10 bases aligning to TRBD2. Germline V gene data show CDR1 as SEHNR and CDR2 as FQNEAQ (reference sequence). This CDR3 region has 16 residues. Trimming took 5 bases from V and 3 from J; bases not matched to a gene: 6. The CDR3 sequence: CASSALAGEYTGELFF. The CDR3 region has the DNA TGTGCCAGCAGCGCCCTAGCGGGAGAGTACACCGGGGAGCTGTTTTTT.

This clone showed up many times. The chain uses TRBV13 and TRBJ2-1; D might be TRBD2 (5 bases). Trimming left V 1 base short and J 0 bases short, with 10 bases between. Germline CDR1 is PRHDT and CDR2 is FYEKMQ (reference sequence). The CDR3 sequence is 16 residues long. The CDR3: CASSLVALGSYNEQFF. DNA for the CDR3: TGTGCCAGCAGCTTAGTAGCGCTAGGCTCCTACAATGAGCAGTTCTTC.

This clone was seen just once. The chain carries TRBV25-1 and TRBJ1-1, with D hard to call. The CDR3 sequence is 13 residues long. Trimming took off 1 base at V and 0 bases at J, with 3 bases between the two ends. Germline loops: CDR1 MGHDK, CDR2 SYGVNS. The CDR3 reads CASSESLNTEAFF. CDR3 sequence (DNA): TGTGCCAGCAGTGAATCATTGAACACTGAAGCTTTCTTT.

The V and J genes are TRBV4-3 and TRBJ1-2; 9 positions match TRBD1. Germline CDR1 and CDR2: LGHNA and YSLEER. The V gene end was trimmed by 3 bases and the J gene end by 0 bases; junction bases not matched to a gene: 2. This CDR3 is 15 amino acids long. CDR3 DNA: TGCGCCAGCAGCCACAGACAGGGGGCTAACTATGGCTACACCTTC. It codes for CASSHRQGANYGYTF.

This clone was recorded once. The J gene is TRBJ2-7, the V gene TRBV5-6; possible D gene TRBD2, 6 bases. The germline V gene encodes CDR1 SGHDT and CDR2 YYEEEE. V lost 3 bases and J 5 bases, leaving 15 bases between the germline ends. CDR3 length: 14 amino acids. The DNA of the CDR3 is TGTGCCAGCAGCTCAATACAACCGGGGGACGAGCAGTACTTC. Amino acid sequence: CASSSIQPGDEQYF.

Comments on this clone: Other DNA sequences in the sample encode the same CDR3. The chain is built from TRBV9 and TRBJ2-7; weak D call: TRBD1 (6 bases). The germline V gene has CDR1 SGDLS and CDR2 YYNGEE. V lost 0 bases to trimming and J lost 0 bases, with 7 bases between them. The CDR3 runs 14 residues. The CDR3 nucleotides read TGTGCCAGCAGCGTAGAGGGGGACTCCTACGAGCAGTACTTC. As protein: CASSVEGDSYEQYF.

This chain's CDR3 is CASSQTGGSTDTQYF. Written as DNA, the CDR3 is TGTGCCAGCAGCCAGACGGGGGGTAGCACAGATACGCAGTATTTT. The rearrangement joins TRBV6-4 to TRBJ2-3; 7 nucleotides match TRBD2. The junction had 6 bases not matched to a gene; V was cut back by 6 bases and J by 0 bases. This CDR3 spans 15 amino acids. Germline assignment: CDR1 MRHNA and CDR2 SNTAGT.

The chain joins TRBV7-3 to TRBJ2-2; TRBD1 agrees at 7 bases. V was clipped by 5 bases and J by 4 bases; unmatched bases: 7. Germline-derived CDR1 and CDR2 are SGHTA and FQGTGA. The CDR3 covers 15 residues. CDR3 DNA sequence: TGTGCCAGCAGCCCCCGGGACAGATTCACCGGGGAGCTGTTTTTT. It translates to CASSPRDRFTGELFF.

The chain joins TRBV4-1 to TRBJ2-7; weak D call: TRBD2 (6 bases). V was trimmed by 5 bases and J by 7 bases, leaving 21 bases between them. In germline, CDR1 is MGHRA, CDR2 YSYEKL. The CDR3 contains 15 residues. CDR3 region: CASSSAHQDRGEQYF. In DNA, the CDR3 is TGCGCCAGCAGCTCCGCCCACCAGGACCGGGGGGAGCAGTACTTC.

V gene TRBV11-2 combines with J gene TRBJ2-1; D remains ambiguous. From germline, CDR1 is SGHAT and CDR2 FQNNGV. CDR3 length equals 15 residues. The V end lost 0 bases, the J end lost 2 bases, and 8 bases lay between the germline ends. The CDR3, as DNA: TGTGCCAGCAGCTTAGAAAGCGAGCCCTACAATGAGCAGTTCTTC. This encodes CASSLESEPYNEQFF.

V and J are TRBV30 and TRBJ1-2, with 9 bases identical to TRBD1. Germline V CDR1 and CDR2: GTSNPN, SVGIG (reference sequence). With 2 bases clipped from V and 7 bases from J, the junction kept 5 bases outside the gene matches. This CDR3 has 13 amino acids. The CDR3 here is CAWSPGQGSGYTF. The CDR3 DNA sequence: TGTGCCTGGAGTCCGGGACAGGGAAGTGGCTACACCTTC.

This sequence joins TRBV25-1 and TRBJ1-6; TRBD1 matches at 11 bases. V dropped 6 bases and J dropped 10; count of bases not matched to a gene: 11. The CDR3 covers 16 residues. CDR1 and CDR2 from the germline V gene are MGHDK and SYGVNS. For the CDR3, the DNA is TGTGCCAGCAGGCCGGACGGACAGGGGGCATGGTCACCCCTCCACTTT. Translating gives CASRPDGQGAWSPLHF. The whole variable domain, filled in from reference TRBV25-1 and TRBJ1-6, reads EADIYQTPRYLVIGTGKKITLECSQTMGHDKMYWYQQDPGMELHLIHYSYGVNSTEKGDLSSESTVSRIRTEHFPLTLESARPSHTSQYLCASRPDGQGAWSPLHFGNGTRLTVT.

This chain connects TRBV7-8 to TRBJ1-1; D unresolved. V shed 4 bases and J shed 4 bases, with 13 bases lying between them. The CDR3 spans 14 residues. CDR1 is SGHVS, CDR2 FQNEAQ, per germline. This CDR3 is CASSSPGLVTEAFF. The CDR3 nucleotides are TGTGCCAGCAGCTCGCCCGGGTTAGTCACTGAAGCTTTCTTT.

The V and J genes are TRBV10-3 and TRBJ2-1; TRBD1 aligns across 10 bases. V was pared by 6 bases and J by 2 bases, with 4 bases of the junction left unmatched. Germline V lookup: CDR1 ENHRY, CDR2 SYGVKD. CDR3 length: 15 amino acids. The DNA of the CDR3 is TGTGCCATCAGAGCCGGGACAGGGGCCTACAATGAGCAGTTCTTC. It specifies CAIRAGTGAYNEQFF.

This clone appeared once. The J gene is TRBJ2-2, the V gene TRBV7-9; 7 bases are shared with TRBD1. After removal of 5 bases from V and 6 bases from J, the junction contained 12 bases not matched to a gene. The CDR3 runs 16 residues. Looked up from germline, CDR1 is SEHNR and CDR2 is FQNEAQ (reference sequence). This chain's CDR3 is CASSIGTVGLAGELFF. The CDR3 DNA is TGTGCCAGCAGCATCGGGACAGTTGGTCTAGCCGGGGAGCTGTTTTTT.

The chain links TRBV7-6 to TRBJ2-2, with 10 positions matching TRBD1. Trimming cost V 5 bases and J 4 bases; bases outside gene matches: 4. The CDR3 extends over 15 amino acids. CDR1 is SGHVS and CDR2 is FNYEAQ in the germline V gene. The CDR3 DNA sequence: TGTGCCAGCAGCCCCGGGACAGGGGTCACCGGGGAGCTGTTTTTT. This translates into CASSPGTGVTGELFF.

V is TRBV7-3 and J is TRBJ2-3, with 8 positions matching TRBD2. Looked up from germline, CDR1 is SGHTA and CDR2 is FQGTGA. The J segment lost 5 bases and the V segment lost 3 bases, leaving 7 bases of the junction unmatched. This CDR3 comprises 15 residues. For the CDR3, the DNA is TGTGCCAGCAGCTTCACTGAGCGGGGGAAAGATACGCAGTATTTT. Protein: CASSFTERGKDTQYF.

This chain connects TRBV5-1 to TRBJ2-7; maybe TRBD1 (5 bases). The V gene's germline CDR1 is SGHRS and CDR2 YFSETQ. The V end was cut by 0 bases, the J end by 5 bases, with 9 bases between. This CDR3 has 13 residues. The chain's CDR3 is CASSLVGVDEQYF. Written as DNA, the CDR3 is TGCGCCAGCAGCTTGGTAGGGGTAGACGAGCAGTACTTC. Looking up the rest from reference TRBV5-1 and TRBJ2-7 gives the full variable domain: KAGVTQTPRYLIKTRGQQVTLSCSPISGHRSVSWYQQTPGQGLQFLFEYFSETQRNKGNFPGRFSGRQFSNSRSEMNVSTLELGDSALYLCASSLVGVDEQYFGPGTRLTVT.

The gene calls are TRBV28 and TRBJ1-2; TRBD1 matches at 7 bases. The CDR3 runs 14 residues. V dropped 2 bases and J dropped 6; count of bases not matched to a gene: 6. Looked up from germline, CDR1 is MDHEN and CDR2 is SYDVKM. CDR3 DNA sequence: TGTGCCAGCAGTTTACCCAGGGGGATGGATGGCTACACCTTC. Translating gives CASSLPRGMDGYTF.